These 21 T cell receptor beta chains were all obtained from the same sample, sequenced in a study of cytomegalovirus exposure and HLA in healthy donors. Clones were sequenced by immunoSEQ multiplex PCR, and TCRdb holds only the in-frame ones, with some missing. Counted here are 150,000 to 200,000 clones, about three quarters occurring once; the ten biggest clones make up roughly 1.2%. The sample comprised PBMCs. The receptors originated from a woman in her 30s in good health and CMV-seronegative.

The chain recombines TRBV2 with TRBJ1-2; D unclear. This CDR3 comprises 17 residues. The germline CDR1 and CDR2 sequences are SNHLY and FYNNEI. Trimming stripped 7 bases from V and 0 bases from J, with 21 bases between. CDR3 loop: CASTTLGSGLTNYGYTF. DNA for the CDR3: TGTGCCAGCACTACCCTGGGCAGCGGACTCACTAACTATGGCTACACCTTC. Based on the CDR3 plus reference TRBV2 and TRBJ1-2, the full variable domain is EPEVTQTPSHQVTQMGQEVILRCVPISNHLYFYWYRQILGQKVEFLVSFYNNEISEKSEIFDDQFSVERPDGSNFTLKIRSTKLEDSAMYFCASTTLGSGLTNYGYTFGSGTRLTVV.

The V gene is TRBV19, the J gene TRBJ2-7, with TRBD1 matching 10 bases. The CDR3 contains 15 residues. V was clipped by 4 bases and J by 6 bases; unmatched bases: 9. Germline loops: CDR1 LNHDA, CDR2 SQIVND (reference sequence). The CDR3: CASSNSGTGVSEQYF. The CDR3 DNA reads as TGTGCCAGTAGTAACTCCGGGACAGGGGTGAGCGAGCAGTACTTC.

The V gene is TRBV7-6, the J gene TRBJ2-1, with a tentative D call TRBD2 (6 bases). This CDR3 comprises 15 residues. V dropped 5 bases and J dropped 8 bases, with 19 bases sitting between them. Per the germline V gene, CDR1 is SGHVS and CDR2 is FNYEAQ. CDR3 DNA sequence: TGTGCCAGCAGCCCTGGACTAACCCGAGGGGATGAGCAGTTCTTC. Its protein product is CASSPGLTRGDEQFF.

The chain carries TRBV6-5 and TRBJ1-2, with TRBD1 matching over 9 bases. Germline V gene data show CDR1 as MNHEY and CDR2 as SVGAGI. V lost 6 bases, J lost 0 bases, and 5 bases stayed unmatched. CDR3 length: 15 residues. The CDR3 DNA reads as TGTGCCAGCAGCACGGACAGGGGCCCTAACTATGGCTACACCTTC. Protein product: CASSTDRGPNYGYTF.

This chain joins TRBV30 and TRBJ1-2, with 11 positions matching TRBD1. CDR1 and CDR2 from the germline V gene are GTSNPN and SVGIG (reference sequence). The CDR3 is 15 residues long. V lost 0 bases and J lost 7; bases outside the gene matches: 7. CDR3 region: CAWSVQGQGAFGYTF. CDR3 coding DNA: TGTGCCTGGAGTGTCCAAGGACAGGGGGCTTTTGGCTACACCTTC.

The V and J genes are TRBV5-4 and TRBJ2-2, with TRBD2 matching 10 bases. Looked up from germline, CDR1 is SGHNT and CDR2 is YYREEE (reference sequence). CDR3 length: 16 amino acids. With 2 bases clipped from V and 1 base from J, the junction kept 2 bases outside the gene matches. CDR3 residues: CASSLVAGGNTGELFF. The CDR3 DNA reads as TGTGCCAGCAGCTTAGTAGCGGGAGGGAACACCGGGGAGCTGTTTTTT.

The CDR3 here is CASSLEPGLAGGSNEQFF. CDR3 coding DNA: TGCGCCAGCAGCTTGGAACCGGGACTAGCGGGGGGGAGCAATGAGCAGTTCTTC. V usage is TRBV5-1 and J usage is TRBJ2-1; 16 positions match TRBD2. CDR1 and CDR2 from the germline V gene are SGHRS and YFSETQ. Trimming cost V 0 bases and J 6 bases; bases outside gene matches: 6. The CDR3 is 18 residues long.

CDR3 nucleotide sequence: TGTGCCAGCAGCTTAACCGGGACAGCCTACGAGCAGTACTTC. This gives the protein CASSLTGTAYEQYF. This chain uses TRBV5-4 with TRBJ2-7; 7 bases fit TRBD1. Per the germline V gene, CDR1 is SGHNT and CDR2 is YYREEE (reference sequence). The CDR3 length is 14 residues. V was clipped by 2 bases and J by 2 bases; unmatched bases: 4.

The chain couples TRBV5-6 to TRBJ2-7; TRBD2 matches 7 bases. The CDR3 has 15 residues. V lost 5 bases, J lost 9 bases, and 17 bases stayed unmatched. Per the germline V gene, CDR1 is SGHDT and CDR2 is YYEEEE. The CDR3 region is CASSSPGTMLTGQYF. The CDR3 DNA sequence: TGTGCCAGCAGTTCTCCCGGGACTATGCTTACCGGGCAGTACTTC.

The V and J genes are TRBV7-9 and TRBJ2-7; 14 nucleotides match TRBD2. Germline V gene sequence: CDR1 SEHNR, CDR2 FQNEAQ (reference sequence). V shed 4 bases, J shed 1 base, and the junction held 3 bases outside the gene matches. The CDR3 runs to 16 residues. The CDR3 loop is CASSSGLAGVSYEQYF. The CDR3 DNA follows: TGTGCCAGCAGCTCGGGACTAGCGGGAGTGTCCTACGAGCAGTACTTC.

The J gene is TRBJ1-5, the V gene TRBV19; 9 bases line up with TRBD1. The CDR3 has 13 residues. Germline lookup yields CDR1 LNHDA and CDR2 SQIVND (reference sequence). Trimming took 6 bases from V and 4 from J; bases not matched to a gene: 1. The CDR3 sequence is CASRDRGNQPQHF. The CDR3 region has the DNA TGTGCCAGTAGGGACAGGGGAAATCAGCCCCAGCATTTT.

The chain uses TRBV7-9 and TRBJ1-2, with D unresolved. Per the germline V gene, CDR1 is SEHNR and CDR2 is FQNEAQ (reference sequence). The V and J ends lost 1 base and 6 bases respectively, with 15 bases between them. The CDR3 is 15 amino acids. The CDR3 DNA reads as TGTGCCAGCAGCTTAGTTAAAGCAGGTTACAATGGCTACACCTTC. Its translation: CASSLVKAGYNGYTF.

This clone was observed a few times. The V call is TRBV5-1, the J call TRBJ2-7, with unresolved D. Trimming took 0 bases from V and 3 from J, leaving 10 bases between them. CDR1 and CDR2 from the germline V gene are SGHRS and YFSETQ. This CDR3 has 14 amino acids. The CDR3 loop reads CASSLGRNHYEQYF. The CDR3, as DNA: TGCGCCAGCAGCTTGGGGCGGAACCACTACGAGCAGTACTTC.

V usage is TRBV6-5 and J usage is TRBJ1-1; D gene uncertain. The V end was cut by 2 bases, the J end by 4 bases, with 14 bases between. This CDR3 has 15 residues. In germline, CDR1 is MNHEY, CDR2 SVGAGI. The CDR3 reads CASSYGLRPGTEAFF. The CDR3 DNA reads TGTGCCAGCAGTTACGGACTCCGCCCCGGCACTGAAGCTTTCTTT.

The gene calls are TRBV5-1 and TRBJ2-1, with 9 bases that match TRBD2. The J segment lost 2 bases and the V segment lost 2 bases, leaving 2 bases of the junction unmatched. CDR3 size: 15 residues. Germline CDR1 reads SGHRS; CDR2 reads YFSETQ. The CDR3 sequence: CASSLPSGTYNEQFF. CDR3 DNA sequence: TGCGCCAGCAGCTTACCTAGCGGGACCTACAATGAGCAGTTCTTC.

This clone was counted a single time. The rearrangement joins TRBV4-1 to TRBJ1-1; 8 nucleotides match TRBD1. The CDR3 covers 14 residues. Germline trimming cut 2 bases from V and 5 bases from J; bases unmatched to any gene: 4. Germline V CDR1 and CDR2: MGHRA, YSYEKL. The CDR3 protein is CASSQQDRETEAFF. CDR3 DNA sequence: TGCGCCAGCAGCCAACAGGACAGGGAGACTGAAGCTTTCTTT.

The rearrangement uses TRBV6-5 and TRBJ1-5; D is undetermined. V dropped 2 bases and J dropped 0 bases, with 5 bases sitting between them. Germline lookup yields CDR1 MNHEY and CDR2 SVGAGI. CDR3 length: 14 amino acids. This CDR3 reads CASSYEYSNQPQHF. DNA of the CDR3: TGTGCCAGCAGTTACGAGTATAGCAATCAGCCCCAGCATTTT.

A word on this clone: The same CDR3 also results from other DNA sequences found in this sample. The DNA for the CDR3 is TGTGCCAGCAGTTTAGGGCATGGAGAGACCCAGTACTTC. The encoded protein is CASSLGHGETQYF. The chain is built from TRBV27 and TRBJ2-5; D ambiguous. CDR1 MNHEY and CDR2 SMNVEV come from the germline V gene (reference sequence). CDR3 length: 13 amino acids. V was pared by 2 bases and J by 4 bases, with 8 bases between.

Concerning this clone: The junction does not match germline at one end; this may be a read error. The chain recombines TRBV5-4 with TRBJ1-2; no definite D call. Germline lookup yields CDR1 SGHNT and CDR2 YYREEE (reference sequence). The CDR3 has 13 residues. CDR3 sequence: CASRLETGYGYTF. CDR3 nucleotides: TGTGCCAGCAGGTTGGAGACTGGCTATGGCTACACCTTC.

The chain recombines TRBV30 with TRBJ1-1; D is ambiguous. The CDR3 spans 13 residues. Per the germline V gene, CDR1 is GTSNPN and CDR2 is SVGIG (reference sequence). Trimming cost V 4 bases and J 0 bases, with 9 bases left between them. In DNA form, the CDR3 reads TGTGCCTGGATGGGCCAGATGAACACTGAAGCTTTCTTT. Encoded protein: CAWMGQMNTEAFF.

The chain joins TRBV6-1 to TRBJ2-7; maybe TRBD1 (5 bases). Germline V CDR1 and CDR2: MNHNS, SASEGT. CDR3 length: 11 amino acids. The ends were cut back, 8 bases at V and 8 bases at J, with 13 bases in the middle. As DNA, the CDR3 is TGTGCCAGCGGGCAGGGTGGCCAGCAGTACTTC. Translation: CASGQGGQQYF.